What follows are 15 T cell receptor beta chains derived from one specimen sequenced in a study of shared clonotypes between healthy human individuals. Using immunoSEQ multiplex PCR, the repertoire was profiled, and TCRdb retains in-frame clones only, with some absent. The data contain under 1,100,000 clones, approximately 68% of them singletons. Sequenced: memory CD4+ T cells sorted from blood. Sample subset: CD45RA-negative fraction. These receptor sequences come from a man younger than 35 in good health.

The chain uses TRBV7-3 and TRBJ2-3; tentative D call: TRBD2 (7 bases). V gave up 5 bases and J gave up 0 bases, with 15 bases separating them. The germline CDR1 and CDR2 sequences are SGHTA and FQGTGA. CDR3 length: 16 residues. The CDR3 DNA sequence: TGTGCCAGCAGCCCGGGGGGCGGGCCTAGCACAGATACGCAGTATTTT. This codes for CASSPGGGPSTDTQYF.

The chain uses TRBV28 and TRBJ2-6; D is possibly TRBD1 or TRBD2 (6 bases each). The germline V gene has CDR1 MDHEN and CDR2 SYDVKM. V was trimmed by 5 bases and J by 2 bases, leaving 10 bases between them. The CDR3 extends over 15 amino acids. The CDR3 region has the DNA TGTGCCAGCAGTCTACGGGGGCCTGGGGCCAACGTCCTGACTTTC. It is translated as CASSLRGPGANVLTF.

The chain is built from TRBV30 and TRBJ2-1, with D perhaps TRBD1 or TRBD2 (5 bases each). In germline, CDR1 is GTSNPN, CDR2 SVGIG (reference sequence). V was cut by 4 bases and J by 4 bases, with 17 bases left in between. The CDR3 extends over 15 amino acids. The CDR3, as DNA: TGTGCCTGGAAGGCGGACCTTGGGGGATACAATGAGCAGTTCTTC. Residues: CAWKADLGGYNEQFF.

This chain connects TRBV7-6 to TRBJ2-7; D is tentatively TRBD1 or TRBD2 (5 bases each). CDR3 length: 14 residues. Germline V gives CDR1 SGHVS, CDR2 FNYEAQ. The germline V and J ends were trimmed by 3 bases and 1 base, with 10 bases remaining between them. CDR3 residues: CASSLDTGSYEQYF. DNA of the CDR3: TGTGCCAGCAGCTTGGACACGGGATCCTACGAGCAGTACTTC.

The rearrangement uses TRBV11-2 and TRBJ2-2; D might be TRBD2 (6 bases). Trimming removed 5 bases at V and 8 bases at J, with 12 bases between. CDR3 length equals 13 residues. Germline-derived CDR1 and CDR2 are SGHAT and FQNNGV. Here the CDR3 DNA reads TGTGCCAGCAGCCCCCCCCTAGCGGGGGAGCTGTTTTTT. Protein sequence: CASSPPLAGELFF.

Comments on this clone: This specimen includes other DNA sequences encoding the same CDR3. The chain links TRBV19 to TRBJ2-7; no clear D gene. Deletions cut 4 bases from V and 3 bases from J, with 4 bases between. This CDR3 is built from 11 residues. Looked up from germline, CDR1 is LNHDA and CDR2 is SQIVND (reference sequence). Here the CDR3 reads CASSTGYEQYF. The CDR3 DNA is TGTGCCAGTAGTACTGGCTACGAGCAGTACTTC.

The genes are TRBV6-5 and TRBJ1-5; D is ambiguous. V lost 7 bases, J lost 4 bases, and 11 bases lay in between. CDR1 is MNHEY, CDR2 SVGAGI, per germline. The CDR3 covers 13 residues. The CDR3 region has the DNA TGTGCCAGCAACGGAGGGAATAATCAGCCCCAGCATTTT. Translation gives CASNGGNNQPQHF.

This chain connects TRBV5-1 to TRBJ2-1; no clear D gene. CDR1 SGHRS and CDR2 YFSETQ come from the germline V gene. Deletions cut 0 bases from V and 6 bases from J, with 13 bases between. The CDR3 contains 15 residues. In nucleotides, the CDR3 is TGCGCCAGCAGCTTGGATACTGGGGTCGGCAATGAGCAGTTCTTC. It yields the protein CASSLDTGVGNEQFF.

The chain combines TRBV7-2 with TRBJ2-2, with TRBD2 matching 9 bases. Trimming took 4 bases from V and 5 from J; bases not matched to a gene: 8. This CDR3 comprises 16 residues. Germline V gives CDR1 SGHTA, CDR2 FQGNSA. The CDR3 sequence: CASSSPSGIGTGELFF. The DNA of the CDR3 is TGTGCCAGCAGCTCCCCTAGCGGGATAGGAACCGGGGAGCTGTTTTTT.

The chain carries TRBV2 and TRBJ2-5; the D call may be TRBD1 or TRBD2 (6 bases each). The CDR3 has 15 amino acids. Trimming took 6 bases from V and 7 from J, leaving 21 bases between them. Germline values: CDR1 SNHLY, CDR2 FYNNEI. The CDR3 DNA is TGTGCCAGCAGCGAATATAGAGGGGGGATGGCGACCCAGTACTTC. Its protein is CASSEYRGGMATQYF.

A few counts support this clone. The V gene is TRBV7-2, the J gene TRBJ1-5; 9 bases line up with TRBD1. J was trimmed by 2 bases and V by 5 bases; bases with no gene match: 7. Per the germline V gene, CDR1 is SGHTA and CDR2 is FQGNSA. The CDR3 is 16 amino acids. CDR3 coding DNA: TGTGCCAGCAGCCCCATGGACAGGGGTGGCAATCAGCCCCAGCATTTT. Its translation: CASSPMDRGGNQPQHF. The variable domain in full, completed from reference TRBV7-2 and TRBJ1-5, reads GAGVSQSPSNKVTEKGKDVELRCDPISGHTALYWYRQSLGQGLEFLIYFQGNSAPDKSGLPSDRFSAERTGGSVSTLTIQRTQQEDSAVYLCASSPMDRGGNQPQHFGDGTRLSIL.

The CDR3 DNA reads TGTGCCAGCAGGGGGGGGGTGTCCGGGAAAAGGTGGAATTCACCCCTCCACTTT. Translating it yields CASRGGVSGKRWNSPLHF. The chain employs TRBV28 and TRBJ1-6; a weak D match, TRBD1 (5 bases). CDR3 length equals 18 residues. Trimming removed 6 bases from V and 7 bases from J, with 25 bases in between. Germline CDR1 and CDR2: MDHEN and SYDVKM. Variable domain in full (rest from reference TRBV28 and TRBJ1-6): DVKVTQSSRYLVKRTGEKVFLECVQDMDHENMFWYRQDPGLGLRLIYFSYDVKMKEKGDIPEGYSVSREKKERFSLILESASTNQTSMYLCASRGGVSGKRWNSPLHFGNGTRLTVT.

Comment on this clone: Since a much larger clone is just one base distant, this may be a read error. The V and J genes are TRBV13 and TRBJ2-2; no firm D call. The germline gives CDR1 PRHDT, CDR2 FYEKMQ (reference sequence). Trimming cost V 3 bases and J 4 bases, with 0 bases left between them. There are 11 residues in the CDR3. Written as DNA, the CDR3 is TGTGCCAGCAGCTTCACCGGGGAGCTGTTTTTT. Its translation: CASSFTGELFF.

The rearrangement joins TRBV7-8 to TRBJ2-7; no definite D call. CDR1 and CDR2 (germline): SGHVS, FQNEAQ. CDR3 length: 14 residues. V lost 1 base and J lost 2, with 9 bases in between. CDR3 in DNA: TGTGCCAGCAGCTTAGAGTTGGGTACCTACGAGCAGTACTTC. Residues: CASSLELGTYEQYF.

The gene calls are TRBV27 and TRBJ1-5; D may be TRBD1 (6 bases). CDR3 length: 16 amino acids. V lost 6 bases to trimming and J lost 4 bases, with 19 bases between them. In germline, CDR1 is MNHEY, CDR2 SMNVEV (reference sequence). The CDR3 nucleotides are TGTGCCAGCAGCCAACAGGGATCGGTATGGAATCAGCCCCAGCATTTT. Translation: CASSQQGSVWNQPQHF.